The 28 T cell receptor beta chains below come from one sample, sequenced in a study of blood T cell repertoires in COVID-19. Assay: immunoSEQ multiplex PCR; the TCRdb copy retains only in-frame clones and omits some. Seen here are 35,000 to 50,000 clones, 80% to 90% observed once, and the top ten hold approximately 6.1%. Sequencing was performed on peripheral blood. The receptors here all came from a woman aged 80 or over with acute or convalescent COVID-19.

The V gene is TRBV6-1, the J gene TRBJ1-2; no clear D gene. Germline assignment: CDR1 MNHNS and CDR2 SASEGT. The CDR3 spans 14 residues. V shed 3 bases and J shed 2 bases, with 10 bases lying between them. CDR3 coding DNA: TGTGCCAGCAGTGATGTTCAGGAAAACTATGGCTACACCTTC. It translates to CASSDVQENYGYTF.

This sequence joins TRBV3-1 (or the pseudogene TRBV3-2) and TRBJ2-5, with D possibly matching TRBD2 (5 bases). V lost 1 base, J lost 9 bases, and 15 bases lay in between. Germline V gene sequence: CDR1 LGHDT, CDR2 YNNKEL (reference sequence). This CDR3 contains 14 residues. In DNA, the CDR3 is TGTGCCAGCAGCCAAGGGAACAAACTAGTGCCCCAGTACTTC. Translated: CASSQGNKLVPQYF.

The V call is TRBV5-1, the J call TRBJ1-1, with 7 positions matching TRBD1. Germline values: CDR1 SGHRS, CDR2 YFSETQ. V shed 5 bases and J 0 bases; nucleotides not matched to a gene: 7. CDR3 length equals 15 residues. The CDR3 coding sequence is TGCGCCAGCAGGGAAGCAGGGGGTGTGAACACTGAAGCTTTCTTT. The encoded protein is CASREAGGVNTEAFF.

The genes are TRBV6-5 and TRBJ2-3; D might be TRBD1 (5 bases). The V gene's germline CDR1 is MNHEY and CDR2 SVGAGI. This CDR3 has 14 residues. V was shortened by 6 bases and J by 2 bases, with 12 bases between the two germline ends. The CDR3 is CASRSAGLTDTQYF. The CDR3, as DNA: TGTGCCAGCAGGAGTGCAGGGCTCACAGATACGCAGTATTTT.

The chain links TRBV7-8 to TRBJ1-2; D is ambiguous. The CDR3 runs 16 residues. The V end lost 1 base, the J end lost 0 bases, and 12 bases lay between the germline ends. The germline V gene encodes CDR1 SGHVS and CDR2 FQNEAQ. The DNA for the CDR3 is TGTGCCAGCAGCTTAGTGGCAGGTTCAGCTAACTATGGCTACACCTTC. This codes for CASSLVAGSANYGYTF.

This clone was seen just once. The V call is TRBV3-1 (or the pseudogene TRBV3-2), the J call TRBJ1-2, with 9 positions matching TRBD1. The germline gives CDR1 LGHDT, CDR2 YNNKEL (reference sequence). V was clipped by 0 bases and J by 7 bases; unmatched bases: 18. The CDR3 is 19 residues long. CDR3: CASSQDLVPRSTGGSGYTF. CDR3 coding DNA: TGTGCCAGCAGCCAAGATCTTGTACCGCGATCGACAGGGGGAAGTGGCTACACCTTC.

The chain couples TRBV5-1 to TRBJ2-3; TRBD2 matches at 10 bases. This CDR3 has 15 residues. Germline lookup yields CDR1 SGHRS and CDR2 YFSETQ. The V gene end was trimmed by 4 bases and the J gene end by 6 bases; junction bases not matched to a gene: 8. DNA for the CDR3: TGCGCCAGCAGCCTGAGCGGGGGGGCCTGGGATACGCAGTATTTT. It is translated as CASSLSGGAWDTQYF.

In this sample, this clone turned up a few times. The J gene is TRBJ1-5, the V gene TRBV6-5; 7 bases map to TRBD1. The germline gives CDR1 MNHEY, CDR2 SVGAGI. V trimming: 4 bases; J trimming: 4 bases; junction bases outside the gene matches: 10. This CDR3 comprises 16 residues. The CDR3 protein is CASSSISRGMNQPQHF. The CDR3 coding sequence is TGTGCCAGCAGTTCGATTTCCAGGGGGATGAATCAGCCCCAGCATTTT.

The CDR3 spells CASSLAGLADYEQYF. The CDR3, as DNA: TGTGCCAGCAGTTTAGCGGGACTAGCGGATTACGAGCAGTACTTC. The chain uses TRBV27 and TRBJ2-7; 11 nucleotides agree with TRBD2. The germline V gene has CDR1 MNHEY and CDR2 SMNVEV (reference sequence). V gave up 2 bases and J gave up 4 bases; unmatched junction bases: 4. This CDR3 has 15 residues.

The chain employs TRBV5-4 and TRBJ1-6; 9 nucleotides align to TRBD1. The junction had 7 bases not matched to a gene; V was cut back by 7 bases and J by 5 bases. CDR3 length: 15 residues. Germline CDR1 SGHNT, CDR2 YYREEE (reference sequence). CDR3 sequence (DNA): TGTGCCAGCTTAGTACAGGGGGCGGATAATTCACCCCTCCACTTT. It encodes CASLVQGADNSPLHF. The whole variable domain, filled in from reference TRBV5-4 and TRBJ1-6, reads ETGVTQSPTHLIKTRGQQVTLRCSSQSGHNTVSWYQQALGQGPQFIFQYYREEENGRGNFPPRFSGLQFPNYSSELNVNALELDDSALYLCASLVQGADNSPLHFGNGTRLTVT.

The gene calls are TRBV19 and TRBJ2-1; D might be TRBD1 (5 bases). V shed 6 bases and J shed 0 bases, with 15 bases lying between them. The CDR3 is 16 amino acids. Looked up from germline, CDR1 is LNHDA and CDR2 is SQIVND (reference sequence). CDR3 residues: CASSPTQVPSYNEQFF. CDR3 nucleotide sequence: TGTGCCAGTAGCCCGACACAGGTACCCTCCTACAATGAGCAGTTCTTC.

For the CDR3, the DNA is TGTGCCAGCAGTAAAAGGACAGGGGGGGCTAACTATGGCTACACCTTC. Its translation is CASSKRTGGANYGYTF. The genes are TRBV2 and TRBJ1-2, with 10 bases fitting TRBD1. The ends lost 5 bases at V and 0 bases at J; junction bases unmatched: 6. The CDR3 spans 16 residues. CDR1 is SNHLY, CDR2 FYNNEI, per germline.

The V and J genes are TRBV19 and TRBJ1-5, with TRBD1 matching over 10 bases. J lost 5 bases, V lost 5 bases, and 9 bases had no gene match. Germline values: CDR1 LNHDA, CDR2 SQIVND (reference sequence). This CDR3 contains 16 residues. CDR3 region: CASSAGADRGYQPQHF. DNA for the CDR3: TGTGCCAGTAGTGCCGGTGCGGACAGGGGGTATCAGCCCCAGCATTTT.

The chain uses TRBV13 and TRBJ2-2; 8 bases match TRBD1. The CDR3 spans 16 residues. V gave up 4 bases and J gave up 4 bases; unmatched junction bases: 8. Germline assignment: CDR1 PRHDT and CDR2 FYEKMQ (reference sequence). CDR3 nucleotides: TGTGCCAGCAGCTCTTGGACAGGGTACGGCACCGGGGAGCTGTTTTTT. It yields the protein CASSSWTGYGTGELFF.

The CDR3 loop is CASSTVGSGANVLTF. As DNA, the CDR3 is TGTGCCAGTAGTACCGTCGGCTCTGGGGCCAACGTCCTGACTTTC. This chain links TRBV19 with TRBJ2-6; D remains unclear. The CDR3 is made up of 15 amino acids. Trimming removed 4 bases at V and 0 bases at J, with 7 bases between. Germline CDR1 LNHDA, CDR2 SQIVND (reference sequence). The complete variable domain, with remaining parts taken from reference TRBV19 and TRBJ2-6, reads DGGITQSPKYLFRKEGQNVTLSCEQNLNHDAMYWYRQDPGQGLRLIYYSQIVNDFQKGDIAEGYSVSREKKESFPLTVTSAQKNPTAFYLCASSTVGSGANVLTFGAGSRLTVL.

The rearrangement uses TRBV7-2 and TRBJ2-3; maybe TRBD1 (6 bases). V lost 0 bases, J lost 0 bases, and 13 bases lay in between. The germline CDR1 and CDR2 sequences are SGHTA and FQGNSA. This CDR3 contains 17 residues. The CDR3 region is CASSLALQGVSTDTQYF. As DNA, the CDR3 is TGTGCCAGCAGCTTAGCATTACAGGGTGTGAGCACAGATACGCAGTATTTT.

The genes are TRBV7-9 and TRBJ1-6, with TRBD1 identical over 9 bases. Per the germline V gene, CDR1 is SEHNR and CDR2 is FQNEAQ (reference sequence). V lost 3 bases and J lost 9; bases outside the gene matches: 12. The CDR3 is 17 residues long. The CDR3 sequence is CASSFPGQGFLASPLHF. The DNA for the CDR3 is TGTGCCAGCAGCTTTCCGGGACAGGGATTCTTGGCTTCACCCCTCCACTTT.

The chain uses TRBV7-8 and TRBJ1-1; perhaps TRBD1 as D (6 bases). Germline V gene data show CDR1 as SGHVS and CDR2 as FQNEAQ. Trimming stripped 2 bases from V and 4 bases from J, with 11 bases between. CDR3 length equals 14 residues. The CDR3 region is CASSLPQGTTEAFF. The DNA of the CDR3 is TGTGCCAGCAGCTTACCCCAGGGGACCACTGAAGCTTTCTTT. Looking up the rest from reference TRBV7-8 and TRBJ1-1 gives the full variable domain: GAGVSQSPRYKVAKRGQDVALRCDPISGHVSLFWYQQALGQGPEFLTYFQNEAQLDKSGLPSDRFFAERPEGSVSTLKIQRTQQEDSAVYLCASSLPQGTTEAFFGQGTRLTVV.

CDR3 coding DNA: TGTGCCAGCAGCATGGGGACAGGGGGGGATTCAGACACCATATATTTT. Residues: CASSMGTGGDSDTIYF. The chain couples TRBV7-9 to TRBJ1-3; 11 positions agree with TRBD1. Germline CDR1 reads SEHNR; CDR2 reads FQNEAQ (reference sequence). The V and J ends lost 5 bases and 8 bases, in that order; junction bases with no gene match: 11. CDR3 size: 16 residues.

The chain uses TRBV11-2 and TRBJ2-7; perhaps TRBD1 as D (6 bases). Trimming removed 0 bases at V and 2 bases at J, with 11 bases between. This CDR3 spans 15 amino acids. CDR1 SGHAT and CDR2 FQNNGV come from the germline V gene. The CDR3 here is CASSLDLDRPYEQYF. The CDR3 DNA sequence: TGTGCCAGCAGCTTAGATCTAGACAGGCCCTACGAGCAGTACTTC.

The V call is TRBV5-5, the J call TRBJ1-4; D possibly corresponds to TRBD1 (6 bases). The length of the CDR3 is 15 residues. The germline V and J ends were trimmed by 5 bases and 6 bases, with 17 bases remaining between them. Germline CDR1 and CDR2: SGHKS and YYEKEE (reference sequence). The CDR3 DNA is TGTGCCAGCAGTCGTCAGGGGAAAGATGATGAAAAACTGTTTTTT. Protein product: CASSRQGKDDEKLFF.

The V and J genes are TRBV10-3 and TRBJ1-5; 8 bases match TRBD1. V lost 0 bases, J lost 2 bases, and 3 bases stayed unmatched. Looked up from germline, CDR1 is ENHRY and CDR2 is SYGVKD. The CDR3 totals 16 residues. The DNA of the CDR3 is TGTGCCATCAGTGAGTCAACAGGGGGGCGCAATCAGCCCCAGCATTTT. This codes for CAISESTGGRNQPQHF.

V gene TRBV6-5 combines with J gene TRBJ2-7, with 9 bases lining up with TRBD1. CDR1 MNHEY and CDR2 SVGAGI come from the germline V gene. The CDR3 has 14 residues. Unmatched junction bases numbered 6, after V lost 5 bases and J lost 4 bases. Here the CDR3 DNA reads TGTGCCAGCAGTCGCCCGGGACAGGGATACGAGCAGTACTTC. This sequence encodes CASSRPGQGYEQYF.

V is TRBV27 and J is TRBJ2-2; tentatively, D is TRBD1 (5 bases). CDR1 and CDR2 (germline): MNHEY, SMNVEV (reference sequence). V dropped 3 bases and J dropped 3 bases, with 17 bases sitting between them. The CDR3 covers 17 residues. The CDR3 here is CASSLGRGQVDTGELFF. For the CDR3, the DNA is TGTGCCAGCAGTTTGGGTAGGGGTCAGGTGGACACCGGGGAGCTGTTTTTT.

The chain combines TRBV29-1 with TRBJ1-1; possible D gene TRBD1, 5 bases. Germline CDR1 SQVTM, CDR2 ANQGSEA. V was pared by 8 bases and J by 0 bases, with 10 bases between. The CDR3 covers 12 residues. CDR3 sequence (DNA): TGCAGCTCCAGACAGATGAACACTGAAGCTTTCTTT. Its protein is CSSRQMNTEAFF.

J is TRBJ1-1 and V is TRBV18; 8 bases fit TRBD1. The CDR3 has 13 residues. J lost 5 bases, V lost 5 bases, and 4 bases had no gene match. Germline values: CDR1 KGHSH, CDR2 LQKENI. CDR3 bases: TGTGCCAGCTCAACCACAGGGGGAACTGAAGCTTTCTTT. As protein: CASSTTGGTEAFF.

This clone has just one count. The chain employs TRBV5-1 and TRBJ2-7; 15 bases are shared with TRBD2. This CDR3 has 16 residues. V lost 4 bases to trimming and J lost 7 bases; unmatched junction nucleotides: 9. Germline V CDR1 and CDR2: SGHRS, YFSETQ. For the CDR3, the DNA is TGCGCCAGCAGCCCAGGGACTAGCGGGGGGAGGAGGGAGCAGTACTTC. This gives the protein CASSPGTSGGRREQYF.

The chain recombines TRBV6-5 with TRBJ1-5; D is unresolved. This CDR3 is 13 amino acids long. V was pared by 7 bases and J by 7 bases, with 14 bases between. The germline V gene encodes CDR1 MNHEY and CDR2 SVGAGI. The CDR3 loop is CASNPPAGQPQHF. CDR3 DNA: TGTGCCAGCAACCCGCCGGCGGGCCAGCCCCAGCATTTT.